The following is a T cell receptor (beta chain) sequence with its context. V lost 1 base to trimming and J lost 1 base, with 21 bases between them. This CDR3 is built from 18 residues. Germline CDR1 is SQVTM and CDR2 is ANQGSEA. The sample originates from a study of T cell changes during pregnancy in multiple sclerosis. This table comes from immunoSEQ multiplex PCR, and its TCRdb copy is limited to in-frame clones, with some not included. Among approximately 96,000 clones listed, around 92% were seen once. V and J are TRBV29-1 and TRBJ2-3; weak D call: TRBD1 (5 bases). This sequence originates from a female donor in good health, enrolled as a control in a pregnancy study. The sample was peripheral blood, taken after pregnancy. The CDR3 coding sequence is TGCAGCGTTGAAGGGCTAACCCTCCCCTTAGGGGGCACAGATACGCAGTATTTT. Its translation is CSVEGLTLPLGGTDTQYF.